Listed here are 30 T cell receptor beta chains from one sample, sequenced in a study of shared clonotypes between healthy human individuals. The repertoire was sequenced with immunoSEQ multiplex PCR; TCRdb's copy has only in-frame clones and lacks some. The profile covers 800,000 to 1,200,000 clones, with roughly 74% appearing a single time and more than 0.45% taken by the ten largest. Sequencing input: memory CD4+ T cells from PBMCs. Subset in this sample: CD45RA-negative fraction. Every receptor here comes from a man between 18 and 35 years old in good health. Some clones in this sample may be carry-over from other donors' samples.

This chain links TRBV30 with TRBJ2-7, with 7 nucleotides matching TRBD1. The CDR3 loop spans 14 amino acids. Germline-derived CDR1 and CDR2 are GTSNPN and SVGIG (reference sequence). Trimming removed 2 bases from V and 4 bases from J; junction bases left unmatched: 8. The CDR3 loop reads CAWSHRGRTYEQYF. The CDR3 DNA reads as TGTGCCTGGAGTCACAGGGGACGAACGTACGAGCAGTACTTC.

This rearrangement joins TRBV27 to TRBJ2-1; 10 bases fit TRBD2. The CDR3 length is 15 residues. Germline V gene sequence: CDR1 MNHEY, CDR2 SMNVEV (reference sequence). V lost 6 bases and J lost 4; bases outside the gene matches: 6. In DNA form, the CDR3 reads TGTGCCAGCAGCCGAGGACTAGCGGAATACAATGAGCAGTTCTTC. Translation gives CASSRGLAEYNEQFF.

Comment on this clone: The same CDR3 arises from other DNA sequences in this sample as well. This chain links TRBV30 with TRBJ2-5; D unclear. The CDR3 has 10 residues. The V and J ends lost 1 base and 5 bases respectively, with 2 bases between them. Germline assignment: CDR1 GTSNPN and CDR2 SVGIG (reference sequence). DNA for the CDR3: TGTGCCTGGAGTGGGGAGACCCAGTACTTC. This codes for CAWSGETQYF.

The rearrangement links TRBV21-1 to TRBJ2-1; no DNA check was done on the table's D call, TRBD1. TRBV21-1 is classified as a pseudogene. The CDR3 is 16 residues long. CDR3 in DNA: TGTGCCAGCAGCCCGAGACCCGGACAGTCAGTCAATGAGCAGTTCTTC. Protein: CASSPRPGQSVNEQFF.

This clone came up many times. The CDR3 DNA reads TGTGCCAGCAGCCATAACAGGGGGCGTAACACCGGGGAGCTGTTTTTT. Protein sequence: CASSHNRGRNTGELFF. The chain carries TRBV14 and TRBJ2-2, with TRBD1 identical over 9 bases. The CDR3 runs to 16 residues. V shed 3 bases and J 2 bases; nucleotides not matched to a gene: 4. The germline CDR1 and CDR2 sequences are SGHDN and FVKESK.

V is TRBV19 and J is TRBJ2-3; maybe TRBD2 (6 bases). The CDR3 totals 19 residues. Germline assignment: CDR1 LNHDA and CDR2 SQIVND (reference sequence). V lost 8 bases, J lost 2 bases, and 29 bases lay in between. The CDR3 sequence: CASLRAEGPRTNYTDTQYF. CDR3 sequence (DNA): TGTGCCAGTCTTCGGGCGGAGGGTCCGCGTACTAATTACACAGATACGCAGTATTTT.

The chain uses TRBV28 and TRBJ1-5, with no clear D. Germline-derived CDR1 and CDR2 are MDHEN and SYDVKM. Trimming took off 7 bases at V and 3 bases at J, with 19 bases between the two ends. This CDR3 region has 16 residues. The CDR3 sequence is CASTLLRRFDNQPQHF. CDR3 nucleotides: TGTGCCAGCACCCTCCTTAGGAGGTTCGACAATCAGCCCCAGCATTTT.

The chain recombines TRBV5-5 with TRBJ1-2; 9 nucleotides agree with TRBD1. Germline V gene data show CDR1 as SGHKS and CDR2 as YYEKEE (reference sequence). The junction had 9 bases not matched to a gene; V was cut back by 4 bases and J by 8 bases. The CDR3 covers 14 residues. CDR3 loop: CASSQPGQGRGYTF. The CDR3 DNA sequence: TGTGCCAGCAGCCAGCCGGGACAGGGACGGGGCTACACCTTC.

This chain links TRBV25-1 with TRBJ2-1; maybe TRBD2 (6 bases). The germline V and J ends were trimmed by 1 base and 0 bases, with 13 bases remaining between them. Germline CDR1 is MGHDK and CDR2 is SYGVNS. The CDR3 extends over 17 amino acids. The DNA for the CDR3 is TGTGCCAGCAGTGAATTAGGGACTGGCAGCTCCTACAATGAGCAGTTCTTC. Its translation: CASSELGTGSSYNEQFF.

A word on this clone: A read error likely explains this, since a far larger clone differs by one base. This chain uses TRBV25-1 with TRBJ2-7; D call uncertain. V lost 3 bases and J 0 bases, leaving 0 bases between the germline ends. Looked up from germline, CDR1 is MGHDK and CDR2 is SYGVNS. CDR3 length: 11 amino acids. The CDR3 is CASSDSYEQYF. The CDR3 DNA is TGTGCCAGCAGTGACTCCTACGAGCAGTACTTC.

The chain combines TRBV5-1 with TRBJ1-1; the D is unclear. This CDR3 spans 12 amino acids. From germline, CDR1 is SGHRS and CDR2 YFSETQ. The germline V and J ends were trimmed by 5 bases and 2 bases, with 7 bases remaining between them. CDR3 sequence (DNA): TGCGCCAGCAGAAACAGTAACACTGAAGCTTTCTTT. As protein: CASRNSNTEAFF.

V usage is TRBV7-8 and J usage is TRBJ2-1; 8 bases match TRBD2. In germline, CDR1 is SGHVS, CDR2 FQNEAQ. V shed 5 bases, J shed 0 bases, and the junction held 9 bases outside the gene matches. The CDR3 totals 17 residues. CDR3 amino acids: CASSPFPAGASYNEQFF. The CDR3 bases are TGTGCCAGCAGCCCCTTTCCAGCGGGAGCCTCCTACAATGAGCAGTTCTTC.

The chain has TRBV28 and TRBJ1-3; 7 nucleotides line up with TRBD1. The CDR3 extends over 16 amino acids. CDR1 and CDR2 from the germline V gene are MDHEN and SYDVKM. V gave up 1 base and J gave up 0 bases; unmatched junction bases: 3. CDR3 DNA: TGTGCCAGCAGTTTATTAAGGGGGCACTCTGGAAACACCATATATTTT. As protein: CASSLLRGHSGNTIYF.

About this clone itself: The same CDR3 also results from other DNA sequences found in this sample. This chain links TRBV6-5 with TRBJ2-6; maybe TRBD1 (5 bases). The CDR3 runs 16 residues. The germline gives CDR1 MNHEY, CDR2 SVGAGI. The ends were cut back, 0 bases at V and 2 bases at J, with 8 bases in the middle. The CDR3 sequence: CASSYSRGAGANVLTF. The CDR3 region has the DNA TGTGCCAGCAGTTACTCTAGGGGTGCTGGGGCCAACGTCCTGACTTTC.

CDR3 sequence (DNA): TGTGCCAGCAGCCCACGCGGTACGCCTAACACTGAAGCTTTCTTT. It specifies CASSPRGTPNTEAFF. This chain uses TRBV7-9 with TRBJ1-1; D is undetermined. Between the trimmed V and J ends, which lost 5 bases and 2 bases, there was a span of 15 bases. Germline V gene lookup returns CDR1 SEHNR and CDR2 FQNEAQ (reference sequence). The CDR3 has 15 amino acids. Combining the CDR3 with reference TRBV7-9 and TRBJ1-1 gives the whole variable domain DTGVSQNPRHKITKRGQNVTFRCDPISEHNRLYWYRQTLGQGPEFLTYFQNEAQLEKSRLLSDRFSAERPKGSFSTLEIQRTEQGDSAMYLCASSPRGTPNTEAFFGQGTRLTVV.

A single count supports this clone. The CDR3 is CASSDRTATSNTIYF. The CDR3 bases are TGTGCCAGCAGTGATCGAACAGCCACCTCAAACACCATATATTTT. V usage is TRBV2 and J usage is TRBJ1-3; D is unresolved. The germline V and J ends were trimmed by 3 bases and 6 bases, with 15 bases remaining between them. Germline-derived CDR1 and CDR2 are SNHLY and FYNNEI. The CDR3 is made up of 15 amino acids.

The gene calls are TRBV18 and TRBJ1-5; D is undetermined. Trimming removed 2 bases at V and 0 bases at J, with 14 bases between. The CDR3 extends over 17 amino acids. Germline loops: CDR1 KGHSH, CDR2 LQKENI. The CDR3 protein is CASSPVGGSYSNQPQHF. CDR3 bases: TGTGCCAGCTCACCAGTTGGCGGTTCATATAGCAATCAGCCCCAGCATTTT. Full variable domain (rest looked up from reference TRBV18 and TRBJ1-5): NAGVMQNPRHLVRRRGQEARLRCSPMKGHSHVYWYRQLPEEGLKFMVYLQKENIIDESGMPKERFSAEFPKEGPSILRIQQVVRGDSAAYFCASSPVGGSYSNQPQHFGDGTRLSIL.

The rearrangement joins TRBV5-8 to TRBJ1-2; the match to TRBD1 covers 8 bases. Germline V lookup: CDR1 SGHTS, CDR2 YDEGEE. After removal of 5 bases from V and 5 bases from J, the junction contained 14 bases not matched to a gene. There are 16 residues in the CDR3. CDR3 bases: TGTGCCAGCAGACGTTGGGGGGGACAGGTCCCTTATGGCTACACCTTC. This gives the protein CASRRWGGQVPYGYTF.

The chain has TRBV7-3 and TRBJ2-1; 11 positions match TRBD2. Germline CDR1 is SGHTA and CDR2 is FQGTGA. This CDR3 has 16 amino acids. J was trimmed by 0 bases and V by 5 bases; bases with no gene match: 3. The CDR3 region has the DNA TGTGCCAGCAGCCGAGGGACTAGCGGCTCCTACAATGAGCAGTTCTTC. This sequence encodes CASSRGTSGSYNEQFF.

The V and J genes are TRBV6-1 and TRBJ2-2; D remains ambiguous. V was trimmed by 7 bases and J by 6 bases, leaving 15 bases between them. Germline assignment: CDR1 MNHNS and CDR2 SASEGT. The CDR3 spans 14 residues. The CDR3 protein is CASTIQGKAGELFF. DNA of the CDR3: TGTGCCAGCACCATACAAGGAAAAGCCGGGGAGCTGTTTTTT.

The chain joins TRBV7-9 to TRBJ2-7; D is perhaps TRBD1 (6 bases). The CDR3 loop spans 17 amino acids. V was cut by 4 bases and J by 0 bases, with 19 bases left in between. Germline V lookup: CDR1 SEHNR, CDR2 FQNEAQ (reference sequence). CDR3 nucleotide sequence: TGTGCCAGCAGCTCGGCAGGGGCAGGGGCCCCCTCCTACGAGCAGTACTTC. Its translation: CASSSAGAGAPSYEQYF.

This clone was counted a single time. The chain uses TRBV18 and TRBJ2-2; D gene unclear. Deletions cut 3 bases from V and 6 bases from J, with 8 bases between. Germline CDR1 reads KGHSH; CDR2 reads LQKENI. This CDR3 region has 13 residues. The CDR3 here is CASSPGIAGELFF. The CDR3 region has the DNA TGTGCCAGCTCACCGGGAATCGCCGGGGAGCTGTTTTTT.

Comments on this clone: At one end, the junction sequence differs from germline, possibly due to a read error. Other DNA sequences of this sample code for an identical CDR3. The chain recombines TRBV28 with TRBJ1-1; D remains ambiguous. Germline CDR1 and CDR2: MDHEN and SYDVKM. The CDR3 length is 16 residues. CDR3 loop: CASSLSGSRRNTEAFF. CDR3 DNA sequence: TGTGCCAGCAGTTTATCGGGGTCTCGGAGGAACACTGAAGCCTTCTTT.

J is TRBJ2-1 and V is TRBV28, with 10 bases aligning to TRBD1. V lost 9 bases, J lost 6 bases, and 8 bases stayed unmatched. The CDR3 runs to 14 residues. Germline-derived CDR1 and CDR2 are MDHEN and SYDVKM. CDR3 sequence (DNA): TGTGCCAGTCCCCCGGACAGGGGGATCAATGAGCAGTTCTTC. Translation gives CASPPDRGINEQFF. Complete variable domain (other parts from reference TRBV28 and TRBJ2-1): DVKVTQSSRYLVKRTGEKVFLECVQDMDHENMFWYRQDPGLGLRLIYFSYDVKMKEKGDIPEGYSVSREKKERFSLILESASTNQTSMYLCASPPDRGINEQFFGPGTRLTVL.

This sequence joins TRBV5-1 and TRBJ2-7; the match to TRBD2 covers 9 bases. CDR3 length: 17 amino acids. Germline V gene lookup returns CDR1 SGHRS and CDR2 YFSETQ. V gave up 0 bases and J gave up 2 bases; unmatched junction bases: 9. CDR3 bases: TGCGCCAGCAGCTTGGATCCGGCTAGCGGGACCACCTACGAGCAGTACTTC. Amino acids: CASSLDPASGTTYEQYF.

This clone turned up a few times. CDR3 residues: CALLDVQEQYF. CDR3 bases: TGTGCCCTGTTAGATGTTCAGGAGCAGTACTTC. This chain uses TRBV6-7 with TRBJ2-7; D is ambiguous. TRBV6-7 is identified as an open reading frame with a role that is uncertain. The V end was cut by 11 bases, the J end by 7 bases, with 15 bases between. The CDR3 extends over 11 amino acids.

This clone was observed a single time. The J gene is TRBJ1-1, the V gene TRBV19; D call uncertain. Trimming pared 8 bases from V and 2 bases from J, leaving 21 bases between. The CDR3 is 16 amino acids. Germline V gene lookup returns CDR1 LNHDA and CDR2 SQIVND (reference sequence). CDR3 amino acids: CASSKAGWPRNTEAFF. For the CDR3, the DNA is TGTGCCAGTTCTAAAGCGGGGTGGCCACGCAACACTGAAGCTTTCTTT.

The genes are TRBV10-2 and TRBJ1-1; TRBD1 might be the D (5 bases). Germline V gene data show CDR1 as WSHSY and CDR2 as SAAADI. Trimming left V 3 bases short and J 6 bases short, with 14 bases between. The CDR3 consists of 14 residues. DNA for the CDR3: TGCGCCAGCAGTGAAAACAGGTTAAAATCTGAAGCTTTCTTT. Amino acids: CASSENRLKSEAFF.

The J gene is TRBJ1-1, the V gene TRBV7-2, with a possible D match to TRBD1 (5 bases). The V end lost 0 bases, the J end lost 0 bases, and 8 bases lay between the germline ends. There are 15 residues in the CDR3. Germline V gene sequence: CDR1 SGHTA, CDR2 FQGNSA. CDR3: CASSLASGLNTEAFF. The DNA of the CDR3 is TGTGCCAGCAGCTTAGCGTCGGGACTGAACACTGAAGCTTTCTTT.

This clone was detected only once. The chain links TRBV6-4 to TRBJ1-5, with a tentative D call TRBD1 (5 bases). Trimming took off 5 bases at V and 0 bases at J, with 17 bases between the two ends. Germline loops: CDR1 MRHNA, CDR2 SNTAGT. The CDR3 spans 17 residues. The CDR3 protein is CASSQLTERISNQPQHF. CDR3 DNA sequence: TGTGCCAGCAGTCAACTGACAGAAAGAATTAGCAATCAGCCCCAGCATTTT.